These 18 T cell receptor beta chains came from one sample sequenced in a study of tissue T cells after allogeneic stem cell transplantation. Profiling relied on immunoSEQ multiplex PCR, and the TCRdb table lists in-frame clones only, not all of them. The data show tens of thousands of clones, with about 70% seen just once and less than 8.5% held by the top ten. Source: tissue from the ileum, taken at autopsy. These receptors were taken from an older female donor with lung cancer.

The DNA of the CDR3 is TGTGCCAGCAGCTTGCGTGCTCCGAACACCGGGGAGCTGTTTTTT. Amino acids: CASSLRAPNTGELFF. The chain links TRBV5-5 to TRBJ2-2; the D is unclear. From germline, CDR1 is SGHKS and CDR2 YYEKEE (reference sequence). This CDR3 is built from 15 residues. With 1 base removed from V and 0 bases from J, the gap between germline ends came to 7 bases.

This CDR3 reads CAPGGTQYF. CDR3 bases: TGTGCCCCAGGGGGGACCCAGTACTTC. The V gene is TRBV7-3, the J gene TRBJ2-5; 7 bases line up with TRBD1. V dropped 11 bases and J dropped 7; count of bases not matched to a gene: 1. The CDR3 spans 9 residues. Germline V lookup: CDR1 SGHTA, CDR2 FQGTGA.

The rearrangement joins TRBV19 to TRBJ1-2, with D possibly matching TRBD1 (5 bases). The V and J ends lost 4 bases and 6 bases respectively, with 15 bases between them. Germline-derived CDR1 and CDR2 are LNHDA and SQIVND (reference sequence). CDR3 length: 14 amino acids. The CDR3 spells CASSKAGKLNGYTF. The CDR3 DNA reads TGTGCCAGTAGTAAAGCAGGGAAGCTAAATGGCTACACCTTC.

The rearrangement links TRBV21-1 to TRBJ1-6; TRBD1, the table's D call, was not compared with the DNA. TRBV21-1 is assigned pseudogene status. This CDR3 contains 16 residues. CDR3 region: CASSKSGSSYNSPLHF. The CDR3 DNA follows: TGTGCCAGCAGCAAAAGTGGCAGCTCCTATAATTCACCCCTCCACTTT.

The chain employs TRBV7-2 and TRBJ1-3; tentative D call: TRBD1 (6 bases). CDR3 length: 15 amino acids. Germline V gene lookup returns CDR1 SGHTA and CDR2 FQGNSA. Trimming removed 5 bases at V and 0 bases at J, with 11 bases between. The CDR3 reads CASSHTGLSGNTIYF. DNA of the CDR3: TGTGCCAGCAGCCACACAGGGCTCTCTGGAAACACCATATATTTT.

The gene calls are TRBV30 and TRBJ1-5; the D gene is possibly TRBD1 (5 bases). CDR3 length: 14 amino acids. V was trimmed by 0 bases and J by 0 bases, leaving 6 bases between them. Germline-derived CDR1 and CDR2 are GTSNPN and SVGIG (reference sequence). CDR3 in DNA: TGTGCCTGGAGTGTAGGGGTTAGCAATCAGCCCCAGCATTTT. The encoded protein is CAWSVGVSNQPQHF.

V usage is TRBV30 and J usage is TRBJ2-7; D gene ambiguous. CDR1 is GTSNPN, CDR2 SVGIG, per germline (reference sequence). The CDR3 spans 11 residues. Trimming stripped 1 base from V and 8 bases from J, with 9 bases between. As DNA, the CDR3 is TGTGCCTGGAGTGCCCCCTTGAAGCAGTACTTC. Encoded protein: CAWSAPLKQYF.

The chain employs TRBV19 and TRBJ1-3; D remains unclear. This CDR3 is 10 amino acids long. Trimming removed 6 bases from V and 4 bases from J, with 1 base in between. In germline, CDR1 is LNHDA, CDR2 SQIVND (reference sequence). CDR3 in DNA: TGTGCCAGTAGGGGAAACACCATATATTTT. Amino acid sequence: CASRGNTIYF. Complete variable domain (other parts from reference TRBV19 and TRBJ1-3): DGGITQSPKYLFRKEGQNVTLSCEQNLNHDAMYWYRQDPGQGLRLIYYSQIVNDFQKGDIAEGYSVSREKKESFPLTVTSAQKNPTAFYLCASRGNTIYFGEGSWLTVV.

V and J are TRBV5-1 and TRBJ2-3; 12 nucleotides match TRBD2. The ends lost 4 bases at V and 2 bases at J; junction bases unmatched: 8. This CDR3 spans 17 amino acids. From germline, CDR1 is SGHRS and CDR2 YFSETQ. In nucleotides, the CDR3 is TGCGCCAGCAGCCCCCTAGCGGGAGGGATAATCACAGATACGCAGTATTTT. Translating it yields CASSPLAGGIITDTQYF.

V usage is TRBV21-1 and J usage is TRBJ2-6; the table's D gene call, TRBD1, was not cross checked with the DNA. TRBV21-1 corresponds to a pseudogene. The CDR3 sequence is 20 residues long. The chain's CDR3 is CASSKGTRDKFFSGANVLTF. In nucleotides, the CDR3 is TGTGCCAGCAGCAAAGGAACCCGGGACAAATTTTTCTCTGGGGCCAACGTCCTGACTTTC.

The V and J genes are TRBV6-5 and TRBJ1-1; 12 bases align to TRBD1. This CDR3 has 15 residues. The trim removed 10 bases at V and 6 bases at J, leaving 12 bases unmatched. Germline CDR1 MNHEY, CDR2 SVGAGI. CDR3 sequence (DNA): TGTGCCACCCGGGACAGGGGGCTCCAAGGCGCTGAAGCTTTCTTT. Its protein product is CATRDRGLQGAEAFF.

The chain links TRBV2 to TRBJ2-1; perhaps TRBD2 as D (6 bases). V dropped 6 bases and J dropped 7 bases, with 16 bases sitting between them. Germline V lookup: CDR1 SNHLY, CDR2 FYNNEI. The CDR3 is made up of 14 amino acids. The CDR3 DNA reads TGTGCCAGCAGGTCGAGCAGGGAGGTGAATGAGCAGTTCTTC. This translates into CASRSSREVNEQFF.

This chain joins TRBV2 and TRBJ1-2; weak D call: TRBD1 (6 bases). CDR1 SNHLY and CDR2 FYNNEI come from the germline V gene. This CDR3 is built from 13 residues. The V gene lost 4 bases and the J gene lost 7 bases, with 13 bases spanning the gap. The CDR3 sequence is CASSVTGWSGYTF. The CDR3, as DNA: TGTGCCAGCAGTGTTACAGGGTGGAGTGGCTACACCTTC.

The chain joins TRBV10-3 to TRBJ1-1, with 9 bases aligning to TRBD1. CDR1 and CDR2 from the germline V gene are ENHRY and SYGVKD. The CDR3 sequence is 16 residues long. Unmatched junction bases numbered 6, after V lost 0 bases and J lost 4 bases. The CDR3 loop reads CAISESTLTGGTEAFF. The CDR3 region has the DNA TGTGCCATCAGTGAGTCGACCTTGACAGGGGGCACTGAAGCTTTCTTT.

The sample holds a few counts of this clone. V usage is TRBV4-2 and J usage is TRBJ1-2, with 8 bases fitting TRBD1. V shed 4 bases, J shed 3 bases, and the junction held 1 base outside the gene matches. CDR3 length: 13 amino acids. Germline V lookup: CDR1 LGHNA, CDR2 YNFKEQ. The CDR3 loop is CASSPTGDYGYTF. The CDR3 region has the DNA TGTGCCAGCAGCCCGACAGGGGACTATGGCTACACCTTC.

The V call is TRBV10-1, the J call TRBJ1-1; D is perhaps TRBD1 (6 bases). V was cut by 3 bases and J by 4 bases, with 12 bases left in between. Per germline, CDR1 WNHNN and CDR2 SYGVQD (reference sequence). This CDR3 has 14 residues. CDR3 protein: CASSDNRASTEAFF. CDR3 coding DNA: TGCGCCAGCAGTGATAACAGGGCGAGCACTGAAGCTTTCTTT.

In this sample, this clone turned up a few times. This chain joins TRBV5-1 and TRBJ2-1, with TRBD2 matching over 9 bases. The CDR3 extends over 15 amino acids. The V segment lost 0 bases and the J segment 8 bases; nucleotides outside the gene matches: 6. Germline V gene data show CDR1 as SGHRS and CDR2 as YFSETQ. The CDR3 region is CASSLVASGDYEQFF. In DNA form, the CDR3 reads TGCGCCAGCAGCTTGGTGGCTAGCGGGGACTATGAGCAGTTCTTC.

V gene TRBV5-4 combines with J gene TRBJ2-7, with 7 bases lining up with TRBD1. CDR1 and CDR2 (germline): SGHNT, YYREEE (reference sequence). V shed 4 bases and J 6 bases; nucleotides not matched to a gene: 10. The CDR3 sequence is 14 residues long. CDR3 DNA: TGTGCCAGCAGCGCCGCCCGACAGGGTACCGAGCAGTACTTC. Translated: CASSAARQGTEQYF.